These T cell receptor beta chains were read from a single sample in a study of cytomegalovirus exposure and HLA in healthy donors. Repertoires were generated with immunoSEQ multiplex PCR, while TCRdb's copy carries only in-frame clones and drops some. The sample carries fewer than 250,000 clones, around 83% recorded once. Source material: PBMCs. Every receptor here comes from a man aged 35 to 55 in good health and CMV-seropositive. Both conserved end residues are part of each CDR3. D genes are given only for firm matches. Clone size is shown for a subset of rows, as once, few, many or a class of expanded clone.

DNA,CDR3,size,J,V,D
TGTGCCAGCAGCCCCGGGACTATCGTGAGGTTCTTC,CASSPGTIVRFF,.,TRBJ2-1,TRBV28,TRBD2
TGTGCCACCTTAACAGGGGCCTCTGGAAACACCATATATTTT,CATLTGASGNTIYF,.,TRBJ1-3,TRBV6-5,TRBD1
TGTGCCAGCAGCCGGACTAGCGGATTCACAGATACGCAGTATTTT,CASSRTSGFTDTQYF,.,TRBJ2-3,TRBV7-9,TRBD2
TGTGCCAGCTCAATCGGACAGGGTGGCAATCAGCCCCAGCATTTT,CASSIGQGGNQPQHF,.,TRBJ1-5,TRBV18,TRBD1
TGTGCCAGCAGCCCTTTTAGCGGGAGGGCCGCAGATACGCAGTATTTT,CASSPFSGRAADTQYF,few,TRBJ2-3,TRBV5-6,TRBD2
TGTGCCAGCTCAGGCGCGGACAATGAGCAGTTCTTC,CASSGADNEQFF,.,TRBJ2-1,TRBV18,.
TGCGCCAGCAGCTTCTCCGGGTACCAAGAGACCCAGTACTTC,CASSFSGYQETQYF,.,TRBJ2-5,TRBV5-1,.
TGTGCCAGCAGCTTCGGGGGGGGAGAAAAACTGTTTTTT,CASSFGGGEKLFF,.,TRBJ1-4,TRBV7-6,.
TGTGCCAGCAGCTTGCCCGGGGACTTCACAGATACGCAGTATTTT,CASSLPGDFTDTQYF,.,TRBJ2-3,TRBV5-4,.
TGTGCCAGCTTGCCTCAGACAGGGGGGAGCACAGATACGCAGTATTTT,CASLPQTGGSTDTQYF,.,TRBJ2-3,TRBV7-2,TRBD1
TGTGCCAGCACCCAGGGGTTGGCGGCTCAGCCCCAGCATTTT,CASTQGLAAQPQHF,.,TRBJ1-5,TRBV6-6,.
TGTGCCTGGAGTGCCCGGGACAGGGGGATGAATGAGCAGTTCTTC,CAWSARDRGMNEQFF,.,TRBJ2-1,TRBV30,TRBD1
TGTGCCAGTACCCGACAGGGGCCGGGAAACACCATATATTTT,CASTRQGPGNTIYF,.,TRBJ1-3,TRBV19,TRBD1
TGTGCCAGCAGCTTTGGGGCAGGGATGGGCTATGGCTACACCTTC,CASSFGAGMGYGYTF,.,TRBJ1-2,TRBV5-6,.
TGTGCCAGCTCGGGACAGGGGGCGGGCGAGCAGTACTTC,CASSGQGAGEQYF,once,TRBJ2-7,TRBV6-6,TRBD1
TGCAGCGTAAGCCGGACAGGGGGCGAGATAGGGCCCAAAAACATTCAGTACTTC,CSVSRTGGEIGPKNIQYF,.,TRBJ2-4,TRBV29-1,TRBD1
TGTGCCAGCTCGTCAGACAGGGCGCCGGAAAAACTGTTTTTT,CASSSDRAPEKLFF,once,TRBJ1-4,TRBV18,TRBD1